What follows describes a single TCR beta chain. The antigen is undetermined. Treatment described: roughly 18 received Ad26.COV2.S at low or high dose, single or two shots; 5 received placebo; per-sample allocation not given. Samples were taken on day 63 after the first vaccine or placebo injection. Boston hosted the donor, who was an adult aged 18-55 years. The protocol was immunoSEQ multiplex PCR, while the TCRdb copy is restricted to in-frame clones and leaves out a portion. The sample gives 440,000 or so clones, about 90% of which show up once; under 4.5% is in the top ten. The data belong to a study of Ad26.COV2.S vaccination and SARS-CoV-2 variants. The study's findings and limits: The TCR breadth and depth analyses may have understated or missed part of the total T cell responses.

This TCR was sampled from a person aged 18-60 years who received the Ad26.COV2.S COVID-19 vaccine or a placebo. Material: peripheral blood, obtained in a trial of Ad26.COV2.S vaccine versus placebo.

This CDR3 reads CAWADRVNGYTF. In DNA form, the CDR3 reads TGTGCCTGGGCTGACAGGGTAAATGGCTACACCTTC. The chain carries TRBV30 and TRBJ1-2; 7 nucleotides line up with TRBD1. Germline V lookup: CDR1 GTSNPN, CDR2 SVGIG (reference sequence). The CDR3 covers 12 residues. Trimming took 5 bases from V and 6 from J; bases not matched to a gene: 6.